This T cell receptor beta chain was found in a study of T cells in Graves' hyperthyroidism and ophthalmopathy (dated by TCRdb to the late 2010s). Turning to the overall study: Peripheral blood samples were taken at the time of initial diagnosis, prior to any treatment. In six Graves' hyperthyroidism patients, the study also compared T-cell repertoires from thyroid tissue with T-cell repertoires from blood. After blood sampling, hyperthyroidism patients were treated with methimazole at a starting dose of 30 mg daily, and ophthalmopathy patients were treated with high-dose intravenous methylprednisolone. Prospective prediction of ophthalmopathy was tested in an independent validation cohort consisting of 18 to 20 hyperthyroidism patients and some 15 patients who later progressed to ophthalmopathy. According to the paper, TCR Vbeta CDR3 sequencing was carried out on around 140 peripheral blood samples, which came from approximately 43 ophthalmopathy, around 74 hyperthyroidism and approximately 17 progressor patients. The 100 discovery patients were randomly divided into training and test sets at a 7:3 ratio. To identify TCR V-J signatures that set the groups apart, the researchers used a discovery cohort of about a hundred patients, made up of under 50 with Graves' ophthalmopathy and some 58 with stable Graves' hyperthyroidism.

The CDR3, cysteine through phenylalanine, is 11 amino acids long. Of the read, only the CDR3 DNA is kept; its 33 bases are in frame from base 1. The trim is 5 bases for V and 5 bases for J, with a gap of 7 bases between the germline ends. The germline V gene (reference sequence) gives CDR1 as DFQATT and CDR2 as SNEGSKA. Overall study results and their limits: In validation, the model predicted progression to ophthalmopathy with 60% to 71% sensitivity and 72% to 75% specificity, a median of roughly seven months before onset. A 13 V-J signature model separated ophthalmopathy from stable hyperthyroidism, with just over 85% sensitivity and 81% to 82% specificity in cross-validation and 80%/75% in testing. Blood samples also contained most of the expanded thyroid clonotypes (frequency above 0.001), which suggests that blood repertoires may reflect thyroid immune responses. Sample size was not statistically predetermined, and blinding of investigators to group allocation was not performed.

A remark on this clonotype: Its antigen has not been determined. No much larger clone is present one base from it, and per-base qualities are unavailable.

Amplification of TCR beta CDR3 regions was carried out from RNA transcripts. For the first round of RT-PCR on the TCR CDR3, the HTBI primer set was used together with the Qiagen OneStep RT-PCR kit. A second multiplex PCR round built the libraries, followed by size selection and purification. Paired-end sequencing of the libraries was performed with 100 bp reads on an Illumina HiSeq2000. On the study's bioinformatics: Raw data were processed with SOAPnuke, discarding reads with adapters, uncalled bases, mean Phred below 15, or no exact constant-primer or identifier match. COPE v1.2.5 was used to merge the high-quality paired reads, and each unique nucleotide sequence was defined as a clonotype. Clonotypes were aligned to IMGT TRBV, TRBD and TRBJ reference segments using MiTCR v1.1. The analysis included only V-J combinations with a frequency above 0.0001, which together covered 98% to 99.2% of the repertoires. The TCS score was defined as F50 (clonal expansion) divided by E x V (chaos), with BLOSUM62-based TCRdist calculated between CDR3 peptides within each V-J. Welch's t-statistics and random forest reduced fewer than 550 V-J features to fewer than 15, which were used in a naive Bayes classifier (R e1071). TCRdb trimmed public reads at Q25 via fastp, called clones via MiXCR and kept in-frame beta chains. Rows with a matching CDR3 protein are joined into one entry that keeps the most common DNA and genes. It is TCRdb's table, rather than the study itself, that gives the V and J calls and clone size. The sample table holds 390,000 or so distinct CDR3 sequences, of which roughly 15% were seen once. In total, the top ten clones hold around 14% of the sample.

Ophthalmopathy patients had moderately to severely active disease, with a Clinical Activity Score of 3 or more, a NOSPECS grade of 4 or more, and a disease duration of less than 3 months. Patients with uncontrolled infections, other autoimmune diseases, pregnancy or lactation were excluded. Diagnoses relied on clinical symptoms, serum thyroxine and TRAb, thyroid ultrasound and orbital computed tomography. Ficoll-Paque density gradient centrifugation was used to isolate PBMCs from around 10 ml of fresh peripheral blood. Total RNA was extracted using Trizol reagent, and RNA quality was assessed on an Agilent 2100 Bioanalyzer.

Sequencing was carried out using blood. The receptor was isolated from a man aged 18 to 29 with Graves' ophthalmopathy. The chain joins TRBV20-1 to TRBJ2-1, with no D gene named confidently. The DNA is as follows: TGCAGTGCTGAGAGCCACAATGAGCAGTTCTTC. Its coded protein is CSAESHNEQFF.